This section outlines one T cell receptor (beta chain) sequence together with its context. CDR3 length equals 17 residues. Germline-derived CDR1 and CDR2 are SGHRS and YFSETQ. V was shortened by 1 base and J by 0 bases, with 13 bases between the two germline ends. Using immunoSEQ multiplex PCR, the repertoire was profiled, and TCRdb retains in-frame clones only, with some absent. This sample has 60,000 to 75,000 clones, with over 85% found just once. V gene TRBV5-1 combines with J gene TRBJ2-2; D is tentatively TRBD1 or TRBD2 (5 bases each). This TCR derives from a middle-aged man with rheumatoid arthritis. The specimen was PBMCs. The CDR3 nucleotides are TGCGCCAGCAGCTTGATCCCCGGGGCCCCGAACACCGGGGAGCTGTTTTTT. Residues: CASSLIPGAPNTGELFF.